The rows below give T cell receptor beta chains drawn from one sample of a study of technical replicates of blood from several donors. Repertoires were generated with immunoSEQ multiplex PCR, while TCRdb's copy carries only in-frame clones and drops some. The data contain more than 75,000 clones, roughly 93% of them seen just once; the ten biggest clones take up about 0.23%. The sample taken for sequencing was T cells isolated from PBMCs. Receptors were obtained from a human donor in good health. CDR3s include the opening cysteine and the closing phenylalanine or tryptophan. The order of the fields is D gene, CDR3 length, V gene, J gene, clone size, CDR3 protein, CDR3 DNA. The D gene is left open where the match is weak. A clone size is listed for some rows: how often the clone was seen (once, few, many), or a class if it is expanded.

TRBD1,16,TRBV6-5,TRBJ1-2,NA,CASSYSITGDSGGYTF,TGTGCCAGCAGTTACTCGATTACAGGGGACAGTGGTGGCTACACCTTC
NA,12,TRBV11-1,TRBJ2-5,NA,CASSPRGETQYF,TGTGCCAGCAGCCCTAGGGGGGAGACCCAGTACTTC
TRBD2,16,TRBV19,TRBJ2-3,once,CASSIRLAGSTDTQYF,TGTGCCAGTAGTATAAGACTAGCGGGCAGCACAGATACGCAGTATTTT
TRBD2,16,TRBV4-1,TRBJ2-3,NA,CASSQERGLSTDTQYF,TGCGCCAGCAGCCAAGAACGGGGACTAAGCACAGATACGCAGTATTTT
NA,18,TRBV5-1,TRBJ1-2,NA,CASSEDGPRVRLEYGYTF,TGCGCCAGCAGCGAAGATGGGCCCAGGGTCCGCCTCGAGTATGGCTACACCTTC
NA,15,TRBV6-1,TRBJ2-7,NA,CASSEFAGSPYEQYF,TGTGCCAGCAGTGAATTTGCAGGATCCCCCTACGAGCAGTACTTC
TRBD1,15,TRBV19,TRBJ2-7,NA,CASSTTGTGSAEQYF,TGTGCCAGTAGTACGACCGGGACAGGGTCGGCCGAGCAGTACTTC
NA,15,TRBV11-2,TRBJ2-6,once,CASSYGRSGANVLTF,TGTGCCAGCAGCTACGGTCGCTCTGGGGCCAACGTCCTGACTTTC
TRBD1,14,TRBV2,TRBJ1-2,NA,CASSSDRGVTGYTF,TGTGCCAGCAGCTCTGACAGGGGGGTGACCGGCTACACCTTC
TRBD2,18,TRBV10-1,TRBJ2-1,NA,CASSRTSGRAHSYNEQFF,TGCGCCAGCAGTCGGACTAGCGGGAGGGCCCACTCCTACAATGAGCAGTTCTTC
NA,14,TRBV7-8,TRBJ1-2,NA,CASSSTPTNYGYTF,TGTGCCAGCAGCTCCACACCGACTAACTATGGCTACACCTTC
NA,13,TRBV9,TRBJ2-7,once,CASSVGLAYEQYF,TGTGCCAGCAGCGTAGGACTAGCCTACGAGCAGTACTTC
NA,13,TRBV5-1,TRBJ2-7,NA,CASSPGQLYEQYF,TGCGCCAGCAGCCCGGGACAACTCTACGAGCAGTACTTC
TRBD1,18,TRBV13,TRBJ1-2,NA,CASSPGPGQGASYYGYTF,TGTGCCAGCAGCCCGGGTCCGGGACAGGGTGCCAGTTACTATGGCTACACCTTC
NA,12,TRBV11-3,TRBJ1-2,NA,CASSFDKTLYTF,TGTGCCAGCAGCTTCGATAAGACACTTTACACCTTC
NA,17,TRBV11-1,TRBJ2-3,NA,CASSFRGLVVSTDTQYF,TGTGCCAGCAGCTTTCGGGGTCTCGTTGTAAGCACAGATACGCAGTATTTT
NA,13,TRBV28,TRBJ1-1,once,CASRVGRGTEAFF,TGTGCCAGCAGGGTTGGGCGGGGCACTGAAGCTTTCTTT
NA,15,TRBV5-6,TRBJ2-2,NA,CASSSDFWNTGELFF,TGTGCCAGCAGCTCGGACTTTTGGAACACCGGGGAGCTGTTTTTT
NA,12,TRBV19,TRBJ2-1,NA,CASSNLDNEQFF,TGTGCCAGTAGTAATCTAGACAATGAGCAGTTCTTC
TRBD2,17,TRBV7-9,TRBJ2-7,once,CASSPLGGASGSNEQYF,TGTGCCAGCAGCCCCCTGGGGGGGGCTAGCGGGAGTAACGAGCAGTACTTC
NA,14,TRBV7-9,TRBJ2-1,once,CASSLLSSYNEQFF,TGTGCCAGCAGCTTACTTTCCTCCTACAATGAGCAGTTCTTC
NA,13,TRBV19,TRBJ1-5,NA,CASSIQTAQPQHF,TGTGCCAGTAGTATCCAGACAGCCCAGCCCCAGCATTTT
TRBD2,14,TRBV7-2,TRBJ2-7,NA,CASSFSGGADEQYF,TGTGCCAGCAGCTTTAGCGGGGGGGCCGACGAGCAGTACTTC
NA,12,TRBV10-1,TRBJ1-1,few,CASSDRDTEAFF,TGCGCCAGCAGTGATCGGGACACTGAAGCTTTCTTT
NA,15,TRBV16,TRBJ1-3,NA,CASSPRQAGRNTIYF,TGTGCCAGCAGCCCCCGTCAGGCGGGGAGAAACACCATATATTTT
TRBD1,15,TRBV5-6,TRBJ2-7,NA,CASSYRGIESYEQYF,TGTGCCAGCAGTTACAGGGGCATTGAATCCTACGAGCAGTACTTC
TRBD1,13,TRBV5-4,TRBJ1-2,NA,CASSSDRGPGYTF,TGTGCCAGCAGCTCAGACAGGGGGCCTGGCTACACCTTC
NA,19,TRBV21-1,TRBJ1-5,NA,CASSKRGTGGPLDNQPQHF,TGTGCCAGCAGCAAGCGGGGGACAGGGGGCCCTCTTGACAATCAGCCCCAGCATTTT
NA,14,TRBV11-1,TRBJ2-7,once,CASSRPTSSYEQYF,TGTGCCAGCAGCCGCCCAACTAGCTCCTACGAGCAGTACTTC
NA,14,TRBV19,TRBJ1-1,NA,CASRNSLLNTEAFF,TGTGCCAGTAGGAACAGTCTCCTGAACACTGAAGCTTTCTTT
NA,13,TRBV28,TRBJ2-1,NA,CASIGASYNEQFF,TGTGCCAGCATTGGGGCTAGCTACAATGAGCAGTTCTTC
TRBD2,17,TRBV15,TRBJ2-5,NA,CATSRRTSGAAGGTQYF,TGTGCCACCAGCAGGAGGACTAGTGGGGCTGCCGGGGGGACCCAGTACTTC